A selection of T cell receptor beta chains follows, all from one sample in a study of control samples from healthy donors and cancer patients. TCRdb keeps only in-frame clones here, not all; method: immunoSEQ multiplex PCR. The table lists fewer than 70,000 clones, roughly 94% of them singletons. Specimen: blood. These receptor sequences come from a man aged 25-45 years in good health. Each CDR3 is given with its conserved first and last residue. The D gene is left open where the match is weak. Clone size is shown for a subset of rows, as once, few, many or a class of expanded clone.

D gene,J gene,V gene,clone size,CDR3 DNA,CDR3 protein
-,TRBJ1-1,TRBV27,-,TGTGCCAGCAGTTTTTCGGCGGGTAGTGAAGCTTTCTTT,CASSFSAGSEAFF
-,TRBJ1-1,TRBV7-2,-,TGTGCCAGCACCTTATCGGGTTCCCACACTGAAGCTTTCTTT,CASTLSGSHTEAFF
-,TRBJ1-6,TRBV7-3,-,TGTGCCAGCAGTTCCGGGGGCGTCAATTCACCCCTCCACTTT,CASSSGGVNSPLHF
-,TRBJ1-2,TRBV7-2,-,TGTGCCAGCAGCTTAGTAGCACAGGGAGCCTTTTTGAACTATGGCTACACCTTC,CASSLVAQGAFLNYGYTF
-,TRBJ1-1,TRBV11-2,-,TGTGCCAGCAGCTTAGGACGGGGCTTGGGCACTGAAGCTTTCTTT,CASSLGRGLGTEAFF
-,TRBJ1-1,TRBV27,-,TGTGCCAGCAGTTTGGGGGCCCCGAACACTGAAGCTTTCTTT,CASSLGAPNTEAFF
TRBD1,TRBJ1-1,TRBV7-2,once,TGTGCCAGCAGCCTCAGGACAGGGAGAAACACTGAAGCTTTCTTT,CASSLRTGRNTEAFF
-,TRBJ1-1,TRBV27,-,TGTGCCAGCAGTTTCAATACGAACACTGAAGCTTTCTTT,CASSFNTNTEAFF
-,TRBJ2-3,TRBV5-1,-,TGCGCCAGCAGCTTAGGGGTCTCTAGCACAGATACGCAGTATTTT,CASSLGVSSTDTQYF
TRBD1,TRBJ2-7,TRBV7-9,-,TGTGGCGTGTACAGGGGGCTGGAGCAGTACTTC,CGVYRGLEQYF
TRBD1,TRBJ2-2,TRBV19,-,TGTGCCAGTAGTGGGTGGGACAGCTCGAACACCGGGGAGCTGTTTTTT,CASSGWDSSNTGELFF
TRBD1,TRBJ1-6,TRBV19,-,TGTGCCAGTAGCGACAGGGGTTTGGGGTCACCCCTCCACTTT,CASSDRGLGSPLHF
-,TRBJ1-1,TRBV10-1,-,TGCGCCAGCAGATCAGGGGCTGGATCTGAAGCTTTCTTT,CASRSGAGSEAFF
TRBD1,TRBJ2-1,TRBV19,-,TGTGCCAGTATGGACAGGTCTACCAATGAGCAGTTCTTC,CASMDRSTNEQFF